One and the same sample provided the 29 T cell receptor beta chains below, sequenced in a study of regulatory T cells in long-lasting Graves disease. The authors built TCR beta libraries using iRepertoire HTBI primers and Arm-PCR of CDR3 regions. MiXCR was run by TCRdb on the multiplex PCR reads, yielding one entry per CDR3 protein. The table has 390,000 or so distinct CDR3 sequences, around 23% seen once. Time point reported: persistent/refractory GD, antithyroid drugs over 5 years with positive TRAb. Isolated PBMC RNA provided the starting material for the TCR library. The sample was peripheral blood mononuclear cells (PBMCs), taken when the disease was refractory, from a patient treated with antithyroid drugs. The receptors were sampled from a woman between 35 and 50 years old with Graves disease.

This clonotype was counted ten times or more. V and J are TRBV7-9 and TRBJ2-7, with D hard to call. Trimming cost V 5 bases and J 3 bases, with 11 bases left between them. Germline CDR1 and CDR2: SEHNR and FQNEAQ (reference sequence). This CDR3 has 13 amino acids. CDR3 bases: TGTGCCAGCAGCGGCGCCCTAGACTACGAGCAGTACTTC. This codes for CASSGALDYEQYF.

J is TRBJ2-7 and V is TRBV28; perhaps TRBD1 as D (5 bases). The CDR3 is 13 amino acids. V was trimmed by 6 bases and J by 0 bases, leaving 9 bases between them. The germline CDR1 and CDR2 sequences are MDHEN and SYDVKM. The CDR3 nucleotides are TGTGCCAGCAGCGACAGTTACTCCTACGAGCAGTACTTC. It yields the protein CASSDSYSYEQYF.

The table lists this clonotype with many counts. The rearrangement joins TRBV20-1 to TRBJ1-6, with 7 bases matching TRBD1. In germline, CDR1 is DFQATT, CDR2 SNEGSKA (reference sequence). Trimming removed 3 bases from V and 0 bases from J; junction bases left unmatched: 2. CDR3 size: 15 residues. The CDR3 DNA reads TGCAGTGCTAGTTGGGACAGCTCCTATAATTCACCCCTCCACTTT. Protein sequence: CSASWDSSYNSPLHF.

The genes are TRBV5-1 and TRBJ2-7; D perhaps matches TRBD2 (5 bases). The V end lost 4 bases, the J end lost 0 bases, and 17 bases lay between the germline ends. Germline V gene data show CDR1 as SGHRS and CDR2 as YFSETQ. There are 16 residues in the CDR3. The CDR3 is CASSPNGRVSSYEQYF. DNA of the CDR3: TGCGCCAGCAGCCCTAATGGGCGGGTGAGCTCCTACGAGCAGTACTTC.

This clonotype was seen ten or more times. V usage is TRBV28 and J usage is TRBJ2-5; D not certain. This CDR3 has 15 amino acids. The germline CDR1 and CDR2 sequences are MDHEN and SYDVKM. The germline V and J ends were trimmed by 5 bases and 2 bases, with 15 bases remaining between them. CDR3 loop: CASSLRPTPQETQYF. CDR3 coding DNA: TGTGCCAGCAGTCTCAGACCTACCCCACAAGAGACCCAGTACTTC.

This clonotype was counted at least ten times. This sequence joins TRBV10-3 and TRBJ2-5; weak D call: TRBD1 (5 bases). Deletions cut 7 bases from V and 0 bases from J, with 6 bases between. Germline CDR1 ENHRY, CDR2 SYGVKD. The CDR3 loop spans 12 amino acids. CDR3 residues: CAIKDNQETQYF. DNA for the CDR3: TGTGCCATCAAGGACAACCAAGAGACCCAGTACTTC.

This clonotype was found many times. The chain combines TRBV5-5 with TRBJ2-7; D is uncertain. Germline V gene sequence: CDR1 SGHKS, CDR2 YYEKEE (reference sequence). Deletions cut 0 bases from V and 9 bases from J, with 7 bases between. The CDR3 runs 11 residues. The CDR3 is CASSLGVMQYF. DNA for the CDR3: TGTGCCAGCAGCTTGGGGGTTATGCAGTACTTC.

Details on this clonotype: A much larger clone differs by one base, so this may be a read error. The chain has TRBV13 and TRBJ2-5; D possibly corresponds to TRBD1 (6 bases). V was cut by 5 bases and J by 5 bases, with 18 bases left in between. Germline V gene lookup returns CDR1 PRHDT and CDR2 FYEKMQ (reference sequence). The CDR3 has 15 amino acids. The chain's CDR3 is CASSHRTESGETQYF. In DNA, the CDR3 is TGTGCCAGCAGCCATCGGACAGAATCTGGGGAGACCCAGTACTTC.

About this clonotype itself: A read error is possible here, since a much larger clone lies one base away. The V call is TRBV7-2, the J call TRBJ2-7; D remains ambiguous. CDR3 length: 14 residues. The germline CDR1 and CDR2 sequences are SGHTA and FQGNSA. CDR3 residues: CASSRLTHSYGQYF. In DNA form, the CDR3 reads TGTGCCAGCAGCCGACTTACGCACTCCTACGGGCAGTACTTC.

The CDR3 sequence is CSARETGGWEQYF. The CDR3 bases are TGCAGTGCTAGAGAGACGGGAGGCTGGGAGCAGTACTTC. This chain joins TRBV20-1 and TRBJ2-7; 7 nucleotides match TRBD2. Germline V gene data show CDR1 as DFQATT and CDR2 as SNEGSKA (reference sequence). CDR3 length: 13 amino acids. After removal of 0 bases from V and 7 bases from J, the junction contained 6 bases not matched to a gene.

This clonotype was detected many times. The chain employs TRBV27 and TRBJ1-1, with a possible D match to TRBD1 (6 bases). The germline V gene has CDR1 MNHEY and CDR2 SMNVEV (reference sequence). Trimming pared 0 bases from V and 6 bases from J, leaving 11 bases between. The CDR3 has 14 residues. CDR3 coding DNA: TGTGCCAGCAGTTTATCGCGCAGGGGAGCTGAAGCTTTCTTT. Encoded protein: CASSLSRRGAEAFF.

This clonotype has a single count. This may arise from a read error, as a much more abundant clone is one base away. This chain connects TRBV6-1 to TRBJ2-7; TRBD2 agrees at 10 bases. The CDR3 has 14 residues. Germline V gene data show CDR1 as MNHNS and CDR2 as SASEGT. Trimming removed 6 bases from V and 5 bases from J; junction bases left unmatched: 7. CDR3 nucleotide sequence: TGTGCCAGCAGGCCTAGCGGGAGTGGCCACGAGCAGTACTTC. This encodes CASRPSGSGHEQYF.

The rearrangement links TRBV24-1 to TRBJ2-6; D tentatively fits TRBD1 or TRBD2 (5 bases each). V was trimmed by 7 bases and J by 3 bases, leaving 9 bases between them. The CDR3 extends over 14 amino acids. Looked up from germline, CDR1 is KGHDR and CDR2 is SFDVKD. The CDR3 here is CATRGRVGANVLTF. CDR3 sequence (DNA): TGTGCCACCAGGGGGCGGGTTGGGGCCAACGTCCTGACTTTC.

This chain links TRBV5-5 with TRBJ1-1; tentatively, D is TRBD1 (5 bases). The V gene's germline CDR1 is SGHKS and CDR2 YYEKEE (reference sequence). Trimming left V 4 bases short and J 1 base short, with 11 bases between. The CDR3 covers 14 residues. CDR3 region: CASSPWGGNTEAFF. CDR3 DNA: TGTGCCAGCAGCCCCTGGGGGGGGAACACTGAAGCTTTCTTT. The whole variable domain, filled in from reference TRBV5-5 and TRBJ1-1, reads DAGVTQSPTHLIKTRGQQVTLRCSPISGHKSVSWYQQVLGQGPQFIFQYYEKEERGRGNFPDRFSARQFPNYSSELNVNALLLGDSALYLCASSPWGGNTEAFFGQGTRLTVV.

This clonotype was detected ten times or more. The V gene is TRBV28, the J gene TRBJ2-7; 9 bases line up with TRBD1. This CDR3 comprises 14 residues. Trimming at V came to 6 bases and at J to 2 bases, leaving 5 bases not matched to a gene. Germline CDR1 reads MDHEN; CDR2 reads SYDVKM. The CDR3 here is CASRSDRGTYEQYF. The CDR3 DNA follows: TGTGCCAGCAGATCGGACAGGGGAACCTACGAGCAGTACTTC.

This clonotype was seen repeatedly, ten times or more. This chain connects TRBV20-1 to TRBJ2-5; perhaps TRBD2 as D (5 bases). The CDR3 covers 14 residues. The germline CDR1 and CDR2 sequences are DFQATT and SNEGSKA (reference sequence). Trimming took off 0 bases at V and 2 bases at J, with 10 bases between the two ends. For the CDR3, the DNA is TGCAGTGCTAGAGATGGAGGTTCACAAGAGACCCAGTACTTC. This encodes CSARDGGSQETQYF.

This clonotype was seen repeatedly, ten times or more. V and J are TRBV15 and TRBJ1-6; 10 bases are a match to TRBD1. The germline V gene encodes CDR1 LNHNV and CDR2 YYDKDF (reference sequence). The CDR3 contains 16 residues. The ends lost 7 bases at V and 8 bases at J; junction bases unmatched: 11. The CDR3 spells CATMRSGQGFYSPLHF. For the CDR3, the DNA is TGTGCCACCATGCGTTCGGGACAGGGGTTTTATTCACCCCTCCACTTT.

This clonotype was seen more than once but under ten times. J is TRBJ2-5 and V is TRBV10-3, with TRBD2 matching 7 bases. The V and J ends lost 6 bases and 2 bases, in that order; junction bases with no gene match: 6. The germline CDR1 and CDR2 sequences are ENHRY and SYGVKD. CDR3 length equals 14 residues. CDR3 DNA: TGTGCCATCAGCTCACGGGAGGTACAAGAGACCCAGTACTTC. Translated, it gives CAISSREVQETQYF.

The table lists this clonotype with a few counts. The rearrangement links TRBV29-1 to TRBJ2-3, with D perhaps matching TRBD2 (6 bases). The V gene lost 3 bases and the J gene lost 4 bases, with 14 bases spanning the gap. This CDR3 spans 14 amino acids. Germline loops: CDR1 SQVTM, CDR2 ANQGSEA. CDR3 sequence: CSVDLGGTPDTQYF. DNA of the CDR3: TGCAGCGTTGATTTGGGAGGTACCCCAGATACGCAGTATTTT.

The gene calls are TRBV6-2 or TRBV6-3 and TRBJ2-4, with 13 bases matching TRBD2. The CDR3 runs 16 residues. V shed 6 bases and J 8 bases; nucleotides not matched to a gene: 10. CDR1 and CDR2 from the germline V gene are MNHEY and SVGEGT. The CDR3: CASRKILAGGPYIQYF. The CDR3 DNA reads TGTGCCAGCAGGAAGATACTAGCGGGAGGGCCCTACATTCAGTACTTC.

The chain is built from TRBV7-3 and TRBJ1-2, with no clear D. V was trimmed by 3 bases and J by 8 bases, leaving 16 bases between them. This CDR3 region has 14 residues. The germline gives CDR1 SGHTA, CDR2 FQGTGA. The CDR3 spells CASSFQDEGRGYTF. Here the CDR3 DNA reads TGTGCCAGCAGCTTCCAGGACGAGGGCCGGGGCTACACCTTC. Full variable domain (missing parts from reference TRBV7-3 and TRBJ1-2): GAGVSQTPSNKVTEKGKYVELRCDPISGHTALYWYRQSLGQGPEFLIYFQGTGAADDSGLPNDRFFAVRPEGSVSTLKIQRTERGDSAVYLCASSFQDEGRGYTFGSGTRLTVV.

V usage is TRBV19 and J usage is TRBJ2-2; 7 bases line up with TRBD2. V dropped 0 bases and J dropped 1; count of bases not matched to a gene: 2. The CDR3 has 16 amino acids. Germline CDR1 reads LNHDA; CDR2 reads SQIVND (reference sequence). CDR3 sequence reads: CASSIDRGRNTGELFF. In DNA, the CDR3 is TGTGCCAGTAGTATAGATCGCGGGAGGAACACCGGGGAGCTGTTTTTT.

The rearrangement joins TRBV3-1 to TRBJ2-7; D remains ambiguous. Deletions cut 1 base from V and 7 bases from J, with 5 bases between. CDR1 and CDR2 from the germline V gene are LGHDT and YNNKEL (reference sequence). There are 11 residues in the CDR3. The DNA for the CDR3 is TGTGCCAGCAGCCAAGGGTGGGAGCAGTACTTC. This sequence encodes CASSQGWEQYF.

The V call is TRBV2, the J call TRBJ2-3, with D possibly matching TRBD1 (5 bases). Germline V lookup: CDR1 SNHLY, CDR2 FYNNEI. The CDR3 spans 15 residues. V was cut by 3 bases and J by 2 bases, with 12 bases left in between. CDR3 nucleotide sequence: TGTGCCAGCAGTGAGACTTGGGGCCCCACAGATACGCAGTATTTT. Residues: CASSETWGPTDTQYF.

The DNA for the CDR3 is TGTGCCAGCAGACAATCCCAAACTTCATACGAGCAGTACTTC. This codes for CASRQSQTSYEQYF. The chain uses TRBV7-9 and TRBJ2-7; D gene ambiguous. The CDR3 is 14 residues long. Trimming left V 6 bases short and J 4 bases short, with 16 bases between. CDR1 SEHNR and CDR2 FQNEAQ come from the germline V gene (reference sequence).

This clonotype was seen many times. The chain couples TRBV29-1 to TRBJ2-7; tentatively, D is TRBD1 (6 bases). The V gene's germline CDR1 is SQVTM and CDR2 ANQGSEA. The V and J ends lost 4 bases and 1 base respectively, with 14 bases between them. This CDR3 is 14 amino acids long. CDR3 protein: CSVATTGSSYEQYF. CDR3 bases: TGCAGCGTTGCTACTACAGGGAGTTCCTACGAGCAGTACTTC.

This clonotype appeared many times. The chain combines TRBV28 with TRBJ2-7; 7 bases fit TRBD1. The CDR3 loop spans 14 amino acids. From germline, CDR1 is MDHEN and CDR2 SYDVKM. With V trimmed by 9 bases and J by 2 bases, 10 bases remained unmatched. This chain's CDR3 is CASVPGDRAYEQYF. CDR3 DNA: TGTGCCAGTGTTCCCGGGGACAGAGCCTACGAGCAGTACTTC. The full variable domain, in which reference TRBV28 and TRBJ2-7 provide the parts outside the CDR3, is DVKVTQSSRYLVKRTGEKVFLECVQDMDHENMFWYRQDPGLGLRLIYFSYDVKMKEKGDIPEGYSVSREKKERFSLILESASTNQTSMYLCASVPGDRAYEQYFGPGTRLTVT.

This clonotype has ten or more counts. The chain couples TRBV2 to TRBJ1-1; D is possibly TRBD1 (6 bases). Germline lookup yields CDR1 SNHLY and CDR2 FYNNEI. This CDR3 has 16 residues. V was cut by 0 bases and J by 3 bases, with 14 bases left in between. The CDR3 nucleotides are TGTGCCAGCAGTGAAGCTTCTCAGGGGCTGGACACTGAAGCTTTCTTT. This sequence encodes CASSEASQGLDTEAFF. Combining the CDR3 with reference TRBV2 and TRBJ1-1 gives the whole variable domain EPEVTQTPSHQVTQMGQEVILRCVPISNHLYFYWYRQILGQKVEFLVSFYNNEISEKSEIFDDQFSVERPDGSNFTLKIRSTKLEDSAMYFCASSEASQGLDTEAFFGQGTRLTVV.

In DNA form, the CDR3 reads TGTGCCAGCAGCTTGGACGGGTCTTGGGGTGAAAAACTGTTTTTT. Its protein product is CASSLDGSWGEKLFF. The chain links TRBV11-2 to TRBJ1-4; D remains ambiguous. This CDR3 spans 15 amino acids. Germline CDR1 SGHAT, CDR2 FQNNGV. Trimming removed 3 bases at V and 7 bases at J, with 15 bases between. Full variable domain (remainder filled in from reference TRBV11-2 and TRBJ1-4): EAGVAQSPRYKIIEKRQSVAFWCNPISGHATLYWYQQILGQGPKLLIQFQNNGVVDDSQLPKDRFSAERLKGVDSTLKIQPAKLEDSAVYLCASSLDGSWGEKLFFGSGTQLSVL.